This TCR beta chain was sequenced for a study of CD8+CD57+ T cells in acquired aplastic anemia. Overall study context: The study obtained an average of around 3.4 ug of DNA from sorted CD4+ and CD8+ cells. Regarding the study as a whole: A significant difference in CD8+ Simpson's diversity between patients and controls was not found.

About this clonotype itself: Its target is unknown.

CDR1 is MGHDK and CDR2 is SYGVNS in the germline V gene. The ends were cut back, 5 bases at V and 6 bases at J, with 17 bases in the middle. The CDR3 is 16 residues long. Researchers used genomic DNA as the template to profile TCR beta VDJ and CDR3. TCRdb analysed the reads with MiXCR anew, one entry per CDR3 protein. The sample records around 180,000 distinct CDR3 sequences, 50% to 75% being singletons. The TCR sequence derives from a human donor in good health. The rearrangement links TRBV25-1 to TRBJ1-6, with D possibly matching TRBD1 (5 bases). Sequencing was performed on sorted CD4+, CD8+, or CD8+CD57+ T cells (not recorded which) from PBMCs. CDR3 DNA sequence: TGTGCCAGCAGTCCCGGGGCAGCAAATTTTAATTCACCCCTCCACTTT. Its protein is CASSPGAANFNSPLHF.